This section outlines one T cell receptor beta chain sequence together with its context. Original methodology: The assay estimated nucleated cells by amplifying reference gene primers. The data were produced by immunoSEQ multiplex PCR, yet TCRdb's version contains in-frame clones alone and is incomplete. The V and J calls and the clone size are those of that table, but D and trimming were determined from the DNA. The sample includes about 160,000 clones, around 74% of them seen just once. The record originates from a study of blood T cell repertoires in COVID-19. Study at large: Specimens from acute and convalescent COVID-19 originated in the United States, Italy and Spain. Sources were T cells, B-cell-depleted T cells, or PBMCs; the material itself was cDNA or gDNA.

CDR3 length: 18 amino acids. The germline CDR1 and CDR2 sequences are WSHSY and SAAADI. V lost 0 bases to trimming and J lost 0 bases, with 17 bases between them. A Seattle source enrolled patients during active infection and followed them longitudinally. This receptor was identified in a woman aged 55-70 years with COVID-19, enrolled during active disease. The sequenced sample consisted of peripheral blood. The chain combines TRBV10-2 with TRBJ1-1; D gene ambiguous. The chain's CDR3 is CASSESESLFSMNTEAFF. The CDR3 DNA is TGCGCCAGCAGTGAGTCTGAGTCACTCTTCTCAATGAACACTGAAGCTTTCTTT.